This T cell receptor (beta chain) was profiled in a study of shared clonotypes between healthy human individuals. Overall study context: Per donor, three plates held CD4 naive cells, three held CD4 memory, two held CD8 naive and one held CD8 memory. Findings of the study overall: Donor scarcity curtailed the genetic and exposure-history diversity represented herein.

Germline values: CDR1 SGHKS, CDR2 YYEKEE (reference sequence). Trimming left V 0 bases short and J 0 bases short, with 9 bases between. The CDR3 is made up of 15 amino acids. The naive CD8 fraction comprised CD45RO-negative cells positively selected for CCR7 and excluded terminally differentiated effector memory CD45RA+ cells. TCRdb keeps only in-frame clones here, not all; method: immunoSEQ multiplex PCR. This sample has about 2,200,000 clones, with 93% found just once. Remarks on this clone: Its target is not known.

The sequence derives from a man between 18 and 35 years old in good health. Some clones in this sample may be carry-over from other donors' samples. The chain carries TRBV5-5 and TRBJ1-1; D not resolved. Material: naive CD8+ T cells from PBMCs. In nucleotides, the CDR3 is TGTGCCAGCAGCTTGGCAGCACCTCTGAACACTGAAGCTTTCTTT. Translating gives CASSLAAPLNTEAFF.